Only a few counts were recorded for the clone carrying this TCR beta chain. These data originate in a study of cytomegalovirus exposure and HLA in healthy donors. This CDR3 has 14 amino acids. V was clipped by 5 bases and J by 5 bases, with 12 bases between them. Germline values: CDR1 SEHNR, CDR2 FQNEAQ (reference sequence). Primers: 60 Vbeta forward and 13 Jbeta reverse. Profiled with immunoSEQ multiplex PCR; TCRdb holds only in-frame clones, not every one. This sample has 150,000 to 180,000 clones, with roughly 80% found just once. The clonotype originates from a man aged 18 to 29 in good health and CMV-seronegative. This rearrangement joins TRBV7-9 to TRBJ1-4; weak D call: TRBD1 (5 bases). The sequenced sample consisted of PBMCs. The CDR3 spells CASSPWGRNEKLFF. In DNA, the CDR3 is TGTGCCAGCAGCCCCTGGGGCAGGAATGAAAAACTGTTTTTT.